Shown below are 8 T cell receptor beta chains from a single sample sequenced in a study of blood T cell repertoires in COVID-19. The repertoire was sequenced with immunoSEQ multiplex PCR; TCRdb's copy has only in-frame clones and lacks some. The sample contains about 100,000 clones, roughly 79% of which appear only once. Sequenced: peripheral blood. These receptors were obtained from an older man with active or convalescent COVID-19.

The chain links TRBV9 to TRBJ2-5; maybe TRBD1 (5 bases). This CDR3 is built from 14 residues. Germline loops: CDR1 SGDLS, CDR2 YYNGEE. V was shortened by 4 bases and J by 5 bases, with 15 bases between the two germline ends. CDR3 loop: CASSSFARAETQYF. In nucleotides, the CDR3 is TGTGCCAGCAGCTCTTTCGCCAGGGCCGAGACCCAGTACTTC.

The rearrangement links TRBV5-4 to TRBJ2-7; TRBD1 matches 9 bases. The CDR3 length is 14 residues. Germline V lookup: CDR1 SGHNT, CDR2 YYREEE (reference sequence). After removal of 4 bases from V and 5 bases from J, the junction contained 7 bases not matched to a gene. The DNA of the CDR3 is TGTGCCAGCAGCATGGACAGGGGACCCCACGAGCAGTACTTC. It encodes CASSMDRGPHEQYF.

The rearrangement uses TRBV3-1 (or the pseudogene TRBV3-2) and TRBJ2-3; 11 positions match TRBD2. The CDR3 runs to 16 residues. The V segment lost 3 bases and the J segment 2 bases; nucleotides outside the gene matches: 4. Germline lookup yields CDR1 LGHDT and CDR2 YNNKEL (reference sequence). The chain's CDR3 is CASSHLAGGDTDTQYF. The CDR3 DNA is TGTGCCAGCAGCCATTTAGCGGGGGGGGACACAGATACGCAGTATTTT.

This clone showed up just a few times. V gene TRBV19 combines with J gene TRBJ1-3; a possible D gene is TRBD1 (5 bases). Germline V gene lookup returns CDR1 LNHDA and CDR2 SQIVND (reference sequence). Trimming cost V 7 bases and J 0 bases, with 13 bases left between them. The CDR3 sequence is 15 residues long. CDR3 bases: TGTGCCAGTACGTGGCAGGGATACTCTGGAAACACCATATATTTT. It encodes CASTWQGYSGNTIYF.

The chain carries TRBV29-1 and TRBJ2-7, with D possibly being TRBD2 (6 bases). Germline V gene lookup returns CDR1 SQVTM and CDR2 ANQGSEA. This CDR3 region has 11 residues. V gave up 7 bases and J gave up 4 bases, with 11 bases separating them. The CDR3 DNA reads TGCAGCGCAGTGGGGGGATACGAGCAGTACTTC. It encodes CSAVGGYEQYF.

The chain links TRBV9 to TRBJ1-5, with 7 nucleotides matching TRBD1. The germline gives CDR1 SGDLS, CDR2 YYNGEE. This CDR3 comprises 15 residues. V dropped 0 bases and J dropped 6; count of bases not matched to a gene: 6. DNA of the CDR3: TGTGCCAGCAGCGTAGCGGAAGGGGGCGGTCAGCCCCAGCATTTT. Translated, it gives CASSVAEGGGQPQHF. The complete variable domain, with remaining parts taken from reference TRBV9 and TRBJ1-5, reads DSGVTQTPKHLITATGQRVTLRCSPRSGDLSVYWYQQSLDQGLQFLIQYYNGEERAKGNILERFSAQQFPDLHSELNLSSLELGDSALYFCASSVAEGGGQPQHFGDGTRLSIL.

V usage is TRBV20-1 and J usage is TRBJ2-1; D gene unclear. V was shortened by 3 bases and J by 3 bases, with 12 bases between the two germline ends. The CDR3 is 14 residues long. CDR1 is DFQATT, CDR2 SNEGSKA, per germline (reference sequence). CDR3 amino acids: CSASSQTDYNEQFF. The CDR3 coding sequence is TGCAGTGCTAGTAGTCAGACTGACTACAATGAGCAGTTCTTC.

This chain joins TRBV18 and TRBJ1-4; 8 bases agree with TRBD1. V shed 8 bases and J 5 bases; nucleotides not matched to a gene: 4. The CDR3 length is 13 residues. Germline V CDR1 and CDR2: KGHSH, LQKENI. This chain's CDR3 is CASTTGDNEKLFF. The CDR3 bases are TGTGCCAGCACGACAGGGGACAATGAAAAACTGTTTTTT.